What follows are 31 T cell receptor beta chains derived from one specimen sequenced in a study of identical twins. TCRdb reanalysed the 5' RACE reads using MiXCR and keeps one entry per CDR3 protein. The profile shows under 1 million distinct CDR3 sequences, roughly 12% of them singletons. The same data also contributed to another study, on yellow fever vaccine responses in identical twins.

The material sequenced was PBMCs. These receptors were taken from a young woman in good health.

Only a few counts were recorded for this clonotype. The rearrangement joins TRBV5-1 to TRBJ2-5; D call uncertain. The germline CDR1 and CDR2 sequences are SGHRS and YFSETQ. CDR3 size: 17 residues. V gave up 1 base and J gave up 2 bases, with 18 bases separating them. As DNA, the CDR3 is TGCGCCAGCAGCTTGTGGGTAGGAGTTGCTTATCAAGAGACCCAGTACTTC. It specifies CASSLWVGVAYQETQYF.

This clonotype occurred a few times. J is TRBJ2-5 and V is TRBV5-1, with 9 positions matching TRBD2. V shed 4 bases and J 4 bases; nucleotides not matched to a gene: 8. CDR1 SGHRS and CDR2 YFSETQ come from the germline V gene. The CDR3 runs 15 residues. The DNA for the CDR3 is TGCGCCAGCAGCCAAAATAGCGGGAGTGGAGAGACCCAGTACTTC. It yields the protein CASSQNSGSGETQYF. The full variable domain, completed using reference TRBV5-1 and TRBJ2-5, is KAGVTQTPRYLIKTRGQQVTLSCSPISGHRSVSWYQQTPGQGLQFLFEYFSETQRNKGNFPGRFSGRQFSNSRSEMNVSTLELGDSALYLCASSQNSGSGETQYFGPGTRLLVL.

This sequence joins TRBV6-5 and TRBJ1-1; unclear D gene. Germline V gene data show CDR1 as MNHEY and CDR2 as SVGAGI. The CDR3 totals 15 residues. Trimming took 2 bases from V and 7 from J, leaving 17 bases between them. The CDR3 here is CASSYIQAAYNEAFF. CDR3 coding DNA: TGTGCCAGCAGTTACATCCAGGCCGCTTATAATGAAGCTTTCTTT.

This clonotype was detected ten times or more. The chain uses TRBV6-2 or TRBV6-3 and TRBJ2-1; 12 bases line up with TRBD2. The length of the CDR3 is 17 residues. The V and J ends lost 2 bases and 3 bases, in that order; junction bases with no gene match: 5. Germline assignment: CDR1 MNHEY and CDR2 SVGEGT. The CDR3 sequence is CASSYKTSGGDYNEQFF. The CDR3 bases are TGTGCCAGCAGTTACAAGACTAGCGGGGGAGACTACAATGAGCAGTTCTTC.

This clonotype was found many times. This chain links TRBV28 with TRBJ2-3, with D uncertain. CDR1 is MDHEN and CDR2 is SYDVKM in the germline V gene. V was cut by 2 bases and J by 6 bases, with 0 bases left in between. The CDR3 totals 10 residues. CDR3 in DNA: TGTGCCAGCAGTTTAGATACGCAGTATTTT. Translation: CASSLDTQYF.

This clonotype was counted between two and nine times. A read error is likely, as this CDR3 ends without the conserved phenylalanine or tryptophan. The limits of the CDR3 on the DNA are not certain, so only TCRdb's listed CDR3 is given. This chain joins TRBV7-9 and TRBJ1-1. Germline V gene data show CDR1 as SEHNR and CDR2 as FQNEAQ (reference sequence). With termini counted, the CDR3 has 8 amino acids. The CDR3 spells CASSSTDL.

V gene TRBV20-1 combines with J gene TRBJ2-7; D not resolved. V gave up 5 bases and J gave up 5 bases, with 13 bases separating them. CDR3 length equals 12 residues. Germline V gene lookup returns CDR1 DFQATT and CDR2 SNEGSKA (reference sequence). CDR3 in DNA: TGCAGTGCTTACGCGCGTCTAAACGAGCAGTACTTC. As protein: CSAYARLNEQYF.

This clonotype was recorded many times. The chain has TRBV12-3 or TRBV12-4 and TRBJ1-4; 9 bases align to TRBD1. This CDR3 has 15 amino acids. J gave up 7 bases and V 6 bases, and 9 bases lay outside the gene matches. Written as DNA, the CDR3 is TGTGCCAGCAGCCGATTTACAGGGGGCTCTGAAAAACTGTTTTTT. Amino acids: CASSRFTGGSEKLFF.

This clonotype was counted a few times. The chain uses TRBV29-1 and TRBJ2-5; no clear D gene. Between the trimmed V and J ends, which lost 4 bases and 3 bases, there was a span of 9 bases. Germline CDR1 reads SQVTM; CDR2 reads ANQGSEA. The length of the CDR3 is 12 residues. As DNA, the CDR3 is TGCAGCGTTGGTGGGAACGAAGAGACCCAGTACTTC. Its protein product is CSVGGNEETQYF.

There are a few counts of this clonotype. The V gene is TRBV11-2, the J gene TRBJ2-7, with a weak D call TRBD2 (6 bases). V lost 1 base and J 3 bases, leaving 16 bases between the germline ends. CDR1 is SGHAT and CDR2 is FQNNGV in the germline V gene. This CDR3 has 16 amino acids. The CDR3 loop is CASSLGGWGVGYEQYF. CDR3 in DNA: TGTGCCAGCAGCTTAGGGGGTTGGGGGGTAGGCTACGAGCAGTACTTC.

This clonotype was counted a few times. The genes are TRBV20-1 and TRBJ2-1; 7 nucleotides align to TRBD1. Germline CDR1 is DFQATT and CDR2 is SNEGSKA (reference sequence). Unmatched junction bases numbered 11, after V lost 6 bases and J lost 9 bases. This CDR3 is 13 amino acids long. The CDR3 here is CSAPRQGGSEQFF. The CDR3 DNA sequence: TGCAGTGCCCCCCGACAGGGTGGGTCTGAGCAGTTCTTC.

This clonotype was observed many times. The genes are TRBV2 and TRBJ2-7; possibly TRBD1 for D (5 bases). In germline, CDR1 is SNHLY, CDR2 FYNNEI. The CDR3 has 14 amino acids. V lost 1 base and J lost 2, with 9 bases in between. CDR3 sequence: CASSEDRWAYEQYF. The CDR3 region has the DNA TGTGCCAGCAGTGAAGACAGGTGGGCCTACGAGCAGTACTTC.

V usage is TRBV25-1 and J usage is TRBJ2-7; tentative D call: TRBD2 (5 bases). Germline V CDR1 and CDR2: MGHDK, SYGVNS. The CDR3 is made up of 17 amino acids. Trimming stripped 1 base from V and 2 bases from J, with 18 bases between. The DNA for the CDR3 is TGTGCCAGCAGTGAATTGGAGTCGGGGAAACAAACCTACGAGCAGTACGTC. Protein sequence: CASSELESGKQTYEQYV.

This clonotype was seen ten or more times. J is TRBJ2-3 and V is TRBV12-3 or TRBV12-4, with unresolved D. This CDR3 has 14 residues. Trimming pared 4 bases from V and 0 bases from J, leaving 8 bases between. CDR3 DNA: TGTGCCAGCAGTTCCCTCCTGAGCACAGATACGCAGTATTTT. Amino acids: CASSSLLSTDTQYF.

This clonotype appeared a few times. The rearrangement links TRBV9 to TRBJ1-2, with unresolved D. Germline V gives CDR1 SGDLS, CDR2 YYNGEE. V shed 0 bases and J shed 8 bases, with 11 bases lying between them. This CDR3 is built from 13 residues. The CDR3 nucleotides are TGTGCCAGCAGCGTAGACTTCGATATGGGCTACACCTTC. Protein: CASSVDFDMGYTF.

At least ten counts were recorded for this clonotype. V is TRBV4-1 and J is TRBJ1-3; TRBD1 agrees at 10 bases. The germline CDR1 and CDR2 sequences are MGHRA and YSYEKL. Germline trimming cut 5 bases from V and 0 bases from J; bases unmatched to any gene: 10. This CDR3 is built from 18 residues. This CDR3 is CASSTSRTGGSSGNTIYF. The CDR3, as DNA: TGCGCCAGCAGCACATCCCGGACAGGGGGAAGCTCTGGAAACACCATATATTTT.

Details on this clonotype: The junction departs from germline at one end; a sequencing error may be responsible. J is TRBJ2-1 and V is TRBV5-4; 16 nucleotides line up with TRBD2. CDR3 length: 13 amino acids. Germline CDR1 and CDR2: SGHNT and YYREEE (reference sequence). CDR3 sequence: CASSYAGTSGGGF. In DNA, the CDR3 is TGTGCCAGCAGCTACGCCGGGACTAGCGGGGGGGGCTTC. The whole variable domain, remainder taken from reference TRBV5-4 and TRBJ2-1, is ETGVTQSPTHLIKTRGQQVTLRCSSQSGHNTVSWYQQALGQGPQFIFQYYREEENGRGNFPPRFSGLQFPNYSSELNVNALELDDSALYLCASSYAGTSGGGFGPGTRLTVL.

There are many counts of this clonotype. V and J are TRBV6-1 and TRBJ2-6, with D perhaps TRBD1 (5 bases). Deletions cut 5 bases from V and 0 bases from J, with 8 bases between. The CDR3 runs to 15 residues. CDR1 and CDR2 (germline): MNHNS, SASEGT. The CDR3 DNA sequence: TGTGCCAGCAGTACGACAGACTCTGGGGCCAACGTCCTGACTTTC. Translated, it gives CASSTTDSGANVLTF.

Many counts were recorded for this clonotype. This chain links TRBV12-3 or TRBV12-4 with TRBJ2-1; D not resolved. The CDR3 extends over 12 amino acids. V was shortened by 6 bases and J by 4 bases, with 7 bases between the two germline ends. CDR3 loop: CASRPSYNEQFF. The CDR3 DNA sequence: TGTGCCAGCAGGCCATCTTACAATGAGCAGTTCTTC.

This rearrangement joins TRBV4-1 to TRBJ2-3; the match to TRBD2 covers 10 bases. The CDR3 covers 17 residues. The germline V gene encodes CDR1 MGHRA and CDR2 YSYEKL. After removal of 4 bases from V and 1 base from J, the junction contained 8 bases not matched to a gene. CDR3 in DNA: TGCGCCAGCAGCCGAGAAGTAGGACTAGCGGGCACAGATACGCAGTATTTT. Its protein is CASSREVGLAGTDTQYF.

This clonotype came up many times. The chain has TRBV10-2 and TRBJ1-3, with D unclear. Germline V gene sequence: CDR1 WSHSY, CDR2 SAAADI. CDR3 length: 16 residues. Trimming shortened V by 0 bases and J by 0 bases, and 9 bases separated the two germline ends. CDR3 sequence reads: CASSESRVYSGNTIYF. As DNA, the CDR3 is TGCGCCAGCAGTGAGTCGAGGGTTTACTCTGGAAACACCATATATTTT.

This chain links TRBV27 with TRBJ2-3; D is ambiguous. The germline V gene has CDR1 MNHEY and CDR2 SMNVEV (reference sequence). Trimming took off 8 bases at V and 2 bases at J, with 17 bases between the two ends. The CDR3 totals 15 residues. CDR3 nucleotide sequence: TGTGCCAGCGCGTTGTTGCAGGCCTCCACAGATACGCAGTATTTT. It is translated as CASALLQASTDTQYF.

This clonotype has only a few counts. This chain links TRBV9 with TRBJ2-1; D remains ambiguous. The CDR3 runs to 15 residues. Germline V lookup: CDR1 SGDLS, CDR2 YYNGEE. The V gene lost 0 bases and the J gene lost 5 bases, with 12 bases spanning the gap. In nucleotides, the CDR3 is TGTGCCAGCAGCGTAGGTGTGCAAGTAAACAATGAGCAGTTCTTC. It is translated as CASSVGVQVNNEQFF. Together with reference TRBV9 and TRBJ2-1, the CDR3 gives the full variable domain: DSGVTQTPKHLITATGQRVTLRCSPRSGDLSVYWYQQSLDQGLQFLIQYYNGEERAKGNILERFSAQQFPDLHSELNLSSLELGDSALYFCASSVGVQVNNEQFFGPGTRLTVL.

CDR3 region: CASSRYSGTTSYEQYF. The DNA for the CDR3 is TGTGCCAGCAGTCGATATAGCGGGACGACCTCCTACGAGCAGTACTTC. This rearrangement joins TRBV6-2 or TRBV6-3 to TRBJ2-7, with 8 bases lining up with TRBD2. J was trimmed by 0 bases and V by 5 bases; bases with no gene match: 9. The CDR3 covers 16 residues. Germline loops: CDR1 MNHEY, CDR2 SVGEGT.

This clonotype turned up a few times. The CDR3 DNA is TGTGCCAGCAGTACTTTGAACAGGGATAACACTGAAGCTTTCTTT. As protein: CASSTLNRDNTEAFF. The chain has TRBV6-5 and TRBJ1-1; a weak D match, TRBD1 (6 bases). CDR1 is MNHEY, CDR2 SVGAGI, per germline. This CDR3 is 15 amino acids long. V dropped 5 bases and J dropped 2 bases, with 15 bases sitting between them.

The V gene is TRBV5-1, the J gene TRBJ2-5; 7 bases are shared with TRBD2. The CDR3 extends over 14 amino acids. Germline CDR1 SGHRS, CDR2 YFSETQ. V shed 4 bases, J shed 5 bases, and the junction held 8 bases outside the gene matches. CDR3 in amino acids: CASSVSGPGETQYF. The CDR3 nucleotides read TGCGCCAGCAGCGTTAGCGGGCCGGGGGAGACCCAGTACTTC. The full variable domain, in which reference TRBV5-1 and TRBJ2-5 provide the parts outside the CDR3, is KAGVTQTPRYLIKTRGQQVTLSCSPISGHRSVSWYQQTPGQGLQFLFEYFSETQRNKGNFPGRFSGRQFSNSRSEMNVSTLELGDSALYLCASSVSGPGETQYFGPGTRLLVL.

As regards this clonotype: One base away lies a much larger clone, so this may be a sequencing read error. The gene calls are TRBV15 and TRBJ1-1; D gene uncertain. Germline assignment: CDR1 LNHNV and CDR2 YYDKDF (reference sequence). This CDR3 comprises 14 residues. The CDR3 spells CATSGDQVNTEAFF. CDR3 nucleotides: TGTGCCACCAGCGGAGATCAGGTGAACACTGAAGCTTTCTTT.

This clonotype has only a few counts. The chain uses TRBV4-1 and TRBJ2-7, with TRBD2 matching over 8 bases. The length of the CDR3 is 13 residues. The V gene end was trimmed by 3 bases and the J gene end by 5 bases; junction bases not matched to a gene: 3. Germline V lookup: CDR1 MGHRA, CDR2 YSYEKL. CDR3 amino acids: CASSHGRADEQYF. CDR3 in DNA: TGCGCCAGCAGCCACGGGAGGGCCGACGAGCAGTACTTC.

This chain joins TRBV6-5 and TRBJ2-7; D uncertain. Germline V gives CDR1 MNHEY, CDR2 SVGAGI. V shed 4 bases and J shed 4 bases, with 17 bases lying between them. This CDR3 contains 15 residues. The CDR3 protein is CASSSAGTALYEQYF. CDR3 in DNA: TGTGCCAGCAGTTCGGCCGGAACTGCGCTGTACGAGCAGTACTTC.

V is TRBV23-1 and J is TRBJ2-1; 9 bases fit TRBD1. TRBV23-1 falls under the ORF class, with uncertain function. The CDR3 loop spans 17 amino acids. Trimming at V came to 3 bases and at J to 8 bases, leaving 14 bases not matched to a gene. CDR3 residues: CASSHGSHRGREDEQFF. CDR3 DNA: TGCGCCAGCAGTCACGGTTCACACAGGGGGCGCGAGGATGAGCAGTTCTTC.

This chain joins TRBV28 and TRBJ1-2, with TRBD1 as a possible D gene (6 bases). The CDR3 extends over 15 amino acids. V was pared by 7 bases and J by 7 bases, with 22 bases between. The V gene's germline CDR1 is MDHEN and CDR2 SYDVKM. CDR3 residues: CASTLIREGVGGYTF. In DNA, the CDR3 is TGTGCCAGCACTCTAATTAGAGAGGGGGTAGGTGGCTACACCTTC.